Below, 25 T cell receptor beta chains from the same sample are listed, as sequenced in a study of blood T cell repertoires in COVID-19. Assay: immunoSEQ multiplex PCR; the TCRdb copy retains only in-frame clones and omits some. The sample shows a few hundred thousand clones, about 89% of them seen only once. The sequenced sample was peripheral blood. The receptors were sampled from a middle-aged woman who had recovered from COVID-19.

This clone was detected only once. This chain joins TRBV11-3 and TRBJ2-1, with D hard to call. The CDR3 contains 13 residues. The V end was cut by 5 bases, the J end by 6 bases, with 11 bases between. CDR1 and CDR2 (germline): SGHNT, YENEEA. CDR3 DNA: TGTGCCAGCAGCAACGGAGTAGGCAATGAGCAGTTCTTC. Translating gives CASSNGVGNEQFF.

V and J are TRBV7-2 and TRBJ1-3; D remains unclear. CDR3 length: 15 residues. V was clipped by 7 bases and J by 4 bases, with 17 bases between them. Per germline, CDR1 SGHTA and CDR2 FQGNSA. CDR3 protein: CASTLTGISGNTIYF. For the CDR3, the DNA is TGTGCCAGCACCCTAACGGGAATCTCCGGAAACACCATATATTTT.

The chain recombines TRBV9 with TRBJ2-5, with 13 bases matching TRBD2. Per the germline V gene, CDR1 is SGDLS and CDR2 is YYNGEE. This CDR3 region has 16 residues. Trimming at V came to 0 bases and at J to 3 bases, leaving 2 bases not matched to a gene. The CDR3 region has the DNA TGTGCCAGCAGCGTAGAACTAGCGGGAGGGGAAGAGACCCAGTACTTC. It specifies CASSVELAGGEETQYF.

This rearrangement joins TRBV7-6 to TRBJ1-5, with a tentative D call TRBD1 (6 bases). The CDR3 covers 15 residues. The V and J ends lost 1 base and 6 bases respectively, with 13 bases between them. CDR1 and CDR2 from the germline V gene are SGHVS and FNYEAQ. CDR3 amino acids: CASSLGIGGGQPQHF. The CDR3 coding sequence is TGTGCCAGCAGCTTAGGCATAGGGGGTGGTCAGCCCCAGCATTTT.

The rearrangement links TRBV19 to TRBJ2-5; 8 bases are shared with TRBD2. V lost 11 bases, J lost 2 bases, and 7 bases stayed unmatched. Germline assignment: CDR1 LNHDA and CDR2 SQIVND (reference sequence). The CDR3 covers 13 residues. CDR3 sequence reads: CAAATSGQETQYF. The CDR3 DNA reads TGTGCCGCAGCCACTAGCGGTCAAGAGACCCAGTACTTC.

In DNA form, the CDR3 reads TGTGCCTGGATGCGGGACGGATCCTCCAAACTGTTTTTT. Translated: CAWMRDGSSKLFF. The V and J genes are TRBV30 and TRBJ1-4, with D possibly being TRBD1 (5 bases). CDR1 is GTSNPN, CDR2 SVGIG, per germline (reference sequence). The ends were cut back, 4 bases at V and 11 bases at J, with 17 bases in the middle. CDR3 length: 13 residues.

J is TRBJ1-3 and V is TRBV6-1; D remains ambiguous. The CDR3 totals 15 residues. Germline CDR1 is MNHNS and CDR2 is SASEGT. Trimming pared 1 base from V and 0 bases from J, leaving 7 bases between. CDR3 sequence: CASSEGGYSGNTIYF. In nucleotides, the CDR3 is TGTGCCAGCAGTGAAGGCGGGTACTCTGGAAACACCATATATTTT.

The gene calls are TRBV19 and TRBJ1-5, with D tentatively TRBD1 (6 bases). From germline, CDR1 is LNHDA and CDR2 SQIVND (reference sequence). The CDR3 sequence is 15 residues long. Between the trimmed V and J ends, which lost 6 bases and 4 bases, there was a span of 16 bases. The CDR3 DNA reads TGTGCCAGTAGCCTGGGGACACTCGAGAATCAGCCCCAGCATTTT. It yields the protein CASSLGTLENQPQHF. The full variable domain, rest sourced from reference TRBV19 and TRBJ1-5, is DGGITQSPKYLFRKEGQNVTLSCEQNLNHDAMYWYRQDPGQGLRLIYYSQIVNDFQKGDIAEGYSVSREKKESFPLTVTSAQKNPTAFYLCASSLGTLENQPQHFGDGTRLSIL.

The chain carries TRBV12-3 or TRBV12-4 and TRBJ1-3; maybe TRBD1 (6 bases). The CDR3 loop spans 13 amino acids. The V and J ends lost 3 bases and 10 bases respectively, with 13 bases between them. The CDR3 is CASSFQHQGTIYF. The CDR3 DNA sequence: TGTGCCAGCAGTTTCCAGCACCAGGGGACCATATATTTT.

The chain recombines TRBV12-3 or TRBV12-4 with TRBJ1-1; D unresolved. Trimming removed 7 bases at V and 8 bases at J, with 14 bases between. The CDR3 contains 12 residues. The DNA of the CDR3 is TGTGCCAGCACCACGGACGGAGGCGAAGCTTTCTTT. Its translation: CASTTDGGEAFF.

The chain recombines TRBV9 with TRBJ1-2; D not certain. Trimming removed 1 base at V and 0 bases at J, with 10 bases between. Germline values: CDR1 SGDLS, CDR2 YYNGEE. CDR3 length: 15 residues. CDR3 nucleotides: TGTGCCAGCAGCGTAACGGGAAATCCTAACTATGGCTACACCTTC. This gives the protein CASSVTGNPNYGYTF. Based on the CDR3 plus reference TRBV9 and TRBJ1-2, the full variable domain is DSGVTQTPKHLITATGQRVTLRCSPRSGDLSVYWYQQSLDQGLQFLIQYYNGEERAKGNILERFSAQQFPDLHSELNLSSLELGDSALYFCASSVTGNPNYGYTFGSGTRLTVV.

The chain has TRBV23-1 and TRBJ2-1; 7 nucleotides agree with TRBD2. TRBV23-1 falls under the ORF class, with uncertain function. Trimming removed 4 bases from V and 3 bases from J; junction bases left unmatched: 30. The CDR3 contains 23 residues. Here the CDR3 reads CASSLFFFLVGGVTRGNYNEQFF. CDR3 coding DNA: TGCGCCAGCAGTCTTTTTTTCTTTCTCGTTGGGGGGGTGACGAGGGGTAACTACAATGAGCAGTTCTTC.

This clone appeared a single time. The rearrangement uses TRBV6-6 and TRBJ2-7; 8 positions agree with TRBD2. This CDR3 region has 16 residues. Trimming cost V 4 bases and J 2 bases; bases outside gene matches: 10. The V gene's germline CDR1 is MNHNY and CDR2 SVGAGI (reference sequence). The CDR3 protein is CASSSTGGGETYEQYF. CDR3 DNA sequence: TGTGCCAGCAGTTCCACCGGGGGGGGCGAAACCTACGAGCAGTACTTC.

The V gene is TRBV4-1, the J gene TRBJ1-6, with D unresolved. This CDR3 is 13 amino acids long. With 3 bases removed from V and 13 bases from J, the gap between germline ends came to 13 bases. CDR1 and CDR2 (germline): MGHRA, YSYEKL. The DNA of the CDR3 is TGCGCCAGCAGCCAGCCCAGACCAGGCCCCCTCCACTTT. Amino acid sequence: CASSQPRPGPLHF.

This sequence joins TRBV18 and TRBJ2-1; 12 bases are a match to TRBD2. V shed 0 bases and J 4 bases; nucleotides not matched to a gene: 7. The CDR3 loop spans 18 amino acids. CDR1 is KGHSH, CDR2 LQKENI, per germline. The CDR3 region has the DNA TGTGCCAGCTCACCACCACGTACCGGGACTAGCGGGTACAATGAGCAGTTCTTC. It specifies CASSPPRTGTSGYNEQFF.

The chain carries TRBV3-1 (or the pseudogene TRBV3-2) and TRBJ2-3, with D possibly matching TRBD1 (5 bases). Trimming shortened V by 4 bases and J by 1 base, and 12 bases separated the two germline ends. This CDR3 spans 15 amino acids. Looked up from germline, CDR1 is LGHDT and CDR2 is YNNKEL (reference sequence). The CDR3 DNA is TGTGCCAGCAGCCCCAGGGTGAGTGGCACAGATACGCAGTATTTT. This gives the protein CASSPRVSGTDTQYF.

The chain employs TRBV19 and TRBJ2-7; D is perhaps TRBD2 (5 bases). This CDR3 is 13 amino acids long. V lost 6 bases to trimming and J lost 5 bases, with 14 bases between them. Germline CDR1 is LNHDA and CDR2 is SQIVND (reference sequence). CDR3 sequence (DNA): TGTGCCAGTAGGACCGGACTTTCAAACGAGCAGTACTTC. It encodes CASRTGLSNEQYF.

The chain employs TRBV5-1 and TRBJ2-7; 10 bases fit TRBD2. The CDR3 totals 15 residues. After removal of 4 bases from V and 4 bases from J, the junction contained 8 bases not matched to a gene. Germline lookup yields CDR1 SGHRS and CDR2 YFSETQ. CDR3 sequence reads: CASSVTSGIPYEQYF. CDR3 nucleotide sequence: TGCGCCAGCAGCGTCACTAGCGGGATTCCGTACGAGCAGTACTTC.

The chain joins TRBV30 to TRBJ2-1, with a tentative D call TRBD2 (5 bases). Trimming cost V 4 bases and J 7 bases, with 11 bases left between them. Germline CDR1 and CDR2: GTSNPN and SVGIG (reference sequence). The CDR3 runs 12 residues. The CDR3 protein is CAWNRRSNEQFF. Here the CDR3 DNA reads TGTGCCTGGAATCGGAGGTCGAATGAGCAGTTCTTC.

In its sample, this clone was seen once. The chain is built from TRBV19 and TRBJ1-6, with TRBD1 matching 8 bases. Germline V gives CDR1 LNHDA, CDR2 SQIVND (reference sequence). V trimming: 9 bases; J trimming: 8 bases; junction bases outside the gene matches: 6. This CDR3 contains 13 residues. The CDR3 region is CASGQGGDSPLHF. The DNA for the CDR3 is TGTGCCAGCGGACAGGGCGGCGATTCACCCCTCCACTTT.

The chain uses TRBV10-3 and TRBJ2-3, with a tentative D call TRBD2 (5 bases). The length of the CDR3 is 13 residues. The germline gives CDR1 ENHRY, CDR2 SYGVKD. Trimming took off 2 bases at V and 5 bases at J, with 8 bases between the two ends. CDR3: CAISEMAGDTQYF. CDR3 DNA sequence: TGTGCCATCAGTGAGATGGCGGGAGATACGCAGTATTTT.

This chain links TRBV3-1 (or the pseudogene TRBV3-2) with TRBJ2-1, with a possible D match to TRBD1 (5 bases). V was clipped by 6 bases and J by 1 base, with 10 bases between them. The CDR3 is 14 residues long. The germline CDR1 and CDR2 sequences are LGHDT and YNNKEL (reference sequence). The CDR3 reads CASSPRGSYNEQFF. CDR3 nucleotide sequence: TGTGCCAGCAGTCCTAGGGGTTCCTACAATGAGCAGTTCTTC.

The chain employs TRBV5-5 and TRBJ1-1; TRBD1 matches 7 bases. Trimming removed 5 bases from V and 2 bases from J; junction bases left unmatched: 6. CDR1 and CDR2 from the germline V gene are SGHKS and YYEKEE (reference sequence). CDR3 length: 14 amino acids. DNA for the CDR3: TGTGCCAGCAGACAGGGACAGCAAAACACTGAAGCTTTCTTT. Its translation: CASRQGQQNTEAFF.

The chain carries TRBV30 and TRBJ1-2; D might be TRBD1 (6 bases). The CDR3 extends over 13 amino acids. V gave up 0 bases and J gave up 4 bases, with 9 bases separating them. Germline V gene data show CDR1 as GTSNPN and CDR2 as SVGIG (reference sequence). The CDR3, as DNA: TGTGCCTGGAGTGTAGCGGGGGCCTATGGCTACACCTTC. Translated, it gives CAWSVAGAYGYTF.

The chain couples TRBV24-1 to TRBJ2-2, with 9 bases that match TRBD1. This CDR3 has 16 residues. The germline gives CDR1 KGHDR, CDR2 SFDVKD. V shed 3 bases, J shed 6 bases, and the junction held 7 bases outside the gene matches. The DNA of the CDR3 is TGTGCCACCAGTGATCCGGGACAGGGTAGGGCCGGGGAGCTGTTTTTT. This codes for CATSDPGQGRAGELFF.